Described below is a single TCR beta chain sequence and its context. Its antigen is not identified. As to treatment: around 19 received Ad26.COV2.S at low or high dose, single or two shots; 5 received placebo; per-sample allocation not given. After the first vaccine or placebo injection, samples were drawn on day 63. The table came from immunoSEQ multiplex PCR; TCRdb's copy has only in-frame clones and leaves some out. This table has around 300,000 clones, roughly 88% appearing once. The CDR3 length is 15 residues. CDR1 and CDR2 from the germline V gene are SQVTM and ANQGSEA. Germline trimming cut 6 bases from V and 4 bases from J; bases unmatched to any gene: 8. This specimen comes from a study of Ad26.COV2.S vaccination and SARS-CoV-2 variants. Study observations and caveats: Quantification of TCR breadth and depth may have yielded underestimates of total T cell responses.

The sequencing here drew on peripheral blood, taken in a trial of Ad26.COV2.S vaccine versus placebo. This TCR was sampled from a person between 18 and 59 years old who received the Ad26.COV2.S COVID-19 vaccine or a placebo. This chain uses TRBV29-1 with TRBJ2-5, with TRBD2 matching 13 bases. The CDR3: CSVWTSGRAGETQYF. CDR3 bases: TGCAGCGTCTGGACTAGCGGGAGAGCAGGAGAGACCCAGTACTTC.